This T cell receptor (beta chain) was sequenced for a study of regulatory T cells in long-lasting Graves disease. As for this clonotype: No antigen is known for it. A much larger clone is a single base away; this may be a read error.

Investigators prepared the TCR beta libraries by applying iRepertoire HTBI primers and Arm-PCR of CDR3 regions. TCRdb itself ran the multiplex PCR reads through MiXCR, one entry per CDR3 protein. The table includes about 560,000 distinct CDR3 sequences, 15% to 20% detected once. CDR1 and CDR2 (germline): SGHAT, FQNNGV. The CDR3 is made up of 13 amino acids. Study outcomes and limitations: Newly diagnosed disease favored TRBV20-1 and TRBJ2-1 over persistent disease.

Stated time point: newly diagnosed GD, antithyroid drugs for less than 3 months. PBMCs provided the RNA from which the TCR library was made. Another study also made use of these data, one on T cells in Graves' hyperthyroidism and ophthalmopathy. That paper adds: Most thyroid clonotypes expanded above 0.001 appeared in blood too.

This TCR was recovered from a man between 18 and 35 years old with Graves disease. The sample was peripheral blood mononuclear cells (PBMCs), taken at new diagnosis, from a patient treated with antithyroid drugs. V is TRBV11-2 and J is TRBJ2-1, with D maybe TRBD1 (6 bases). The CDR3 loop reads CASSATGYNEQSF. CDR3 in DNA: TGTGCCAGCAGTGCGACAGGCTACAATGAGCAGTCCTTC.